A single sample is the source of the 17 T cell receptor beta chains below, sequenced in a study of cytomegalovirus exposure and HLA in healthy donors. PCR primers comprised 60 Vbeta and 13 Jbeta primers. The assay was immunoSEQ multiplex PCR, and TCRdb's table has in-frame clones only and misses some. The table includes 150,000 or so clones, around two thirds detected once. The sequenced sample consisted of PBMCs. The origin of the receptors is a man between 18 and 29 years old in good health and CMV-seropositive.

This clone came up a few times. The rearrangement joins TRBV2 to TRBJ2-7, with 8 bases aligning to TRBD2. The CDR3 has 14 residues. J was trimmed by 2 bases and V by 8 bases; bases with no gene match: 8. Germline V lookup: CDR1 SNHLY, CDR2 FYNNEI. The CDR3 sequence is CASARAGDAYEQYF. CDR3 nucleotide sequence: TGTGCCAGCGCGAGAGCGGGGGACGCCTACGAGCAGTACTTC.

The V and J genes are TRBV9 and TRBJ2-1; 7 bases line up with TRBD2. The ends lost 7 bases at V and 3 bases at J; junction bases unmatched: 7. The CDR3 extends over 14 amino acids. Germline CDR1 is SGDLS and CDR2 is YYNGEE. DNA of the CDR3: TGTGCCAGCGGGGGGGATATTTACTACAATGAGCAGTTCTTC. Protein: CASGGDIYYNEQFF.

The chain combines TRBV28 with TRBJ2-7; D is uncertain. The CDR3 sequence is 12 residues long. V was clipped by 2 bases and J by 4 bases, with 6 bases between them. CDR1 and CDR2 from the germline V gene are MDHEN and SYDVKM. CDR3 residues: CASSLLQYEQYF. The CDR3 region has the DNA TGTGCCAGCAGTTTACTCCAGTACGAGCAGTACTTC.

CDR3 DNA: TGCGCCAGCAGCCAAGGACAGGGCTGGGAAAAACTGTTTTTT. As protein: CASSQGQGWEKLFF. This sequence joins TRBV4-1 and TRBJ1-4, with TRBD1 identical over 7 bases. The germline V gene has CDR1 MGHRA and CDR2 YSYEKL. Germline trimming cut 1 base from V and 8 bases from J; bases unmatched to any gene: 4. The length of the CDR3 is 14 residues.

The chain joins TRBV5-1 to TRBJ2-7; TRBD2 agrees at 11 bases. The ends lost 2 bases at V and 2 bases at J; junction bases unmatched: 3. The germline CDR1 and CDR2 sequences are SGHRS and YFSETQ. The CDR3 consists of 15 residues. CDR3 loop: CASSFGLAGPYEQYF. The DNA for the CDR3 is TGCGCCAGCAGCTTCGGACTAGCGGGTCCCTACGAGCAGTACTTC.

The genes are TRBV28 and TRBJ2-7; TRBD2 agrees at 14 bases. V trimming: 7 bases; J trimming: 5 bases; junction bases outside the gene matches: 7. Germline CDR1 and CDR2: MDHEN and SYDVKM. CDR3 length equals 15 residues. The CDR3 region is CASIPGLAGADEQYF. DNA of the CDR3: TGTGCCAGCATCCCGGGACTAGCGGGGGCGGACGAGCAGTACTTC.

The sample holds a few counts of this clone. The J gene is TRBJ2-4, the V gene TRBV5-1; tentatively, D is TRBD2 (6 bases). V gave up 2 bases and J gave up 8 bases, with 20 bases separating them. CDR3 length equals 16 residues. Germline V lookup: CDR1 SGHRS, CDR2 YFSETQ. The CDR3: CASSFAEGTRLYIQYF. CDR3 bases: TGCGCCAGCAGCTTCGCCGAGGGGACTCGTCTCTACATTCAGTACTTC. Supplemented by reference TRBV5-1 and TRBJ2-4, the full variable domain reads KAGVTQTPRYLIKTRGQQVTLSCSPISGHRSVSWYQQTPGQGLQFLFEYFSETQRNKGNFPGRFSGRQFSNSRSEMNVSTLELGDSALYLCASSFAEGTRLYIQYFGAGTRLSVL.

The chain combines TRBV6-5 with TRBJ2-2; no clear D gene. The CDR3 is 14 amino acids. The V gene lost 2 bases and the J gene lost 7 bases, with 11 bases spanning the gap. Per germline, CDR1 MNHEY and CDR2 SVGAGI. The CDR3 protein is CASSYDLRVGELFF. CDR3 in DNA: TGTGCCAGCAGTTACGACTTACGGGTCGGGGAGCTGTTTTTT.

This rearrangement joins TRBV11-2 to TRBJ2-7, with D perhaps TRBD1 (6 bases). Germline values: CDR1 SGHAT, CDR2 FQNNGV. V was clipped by 5 bases and J by 1 base, with 15 bases between them. CDR3 size: 15 residues. DNA for the CDR3: TGTGCCAGCAGCCCAATCAGGGGCCAGTCCTACGAGCAGTACTTC. It codes for CASSPIRGQSYEQYF.

The rearrangement links TRBV11-2 to TRBJ2-7, with 12 bases identical to TRBD2. The germline CDR1 and CDR2 sequences are SGHAT and FQNNGV. V was clipped by 2 bases and J by 3 bases; unmatched bases: 2. The CDR3 length is 15 residues. In DNA, the CDR3 is TGTGCCAGCAGCTTAACTAGCGGGGGGCTCTACGAGCAGTACTTC. It specifies CASSLTSGGLYEQYF.

The J gene is TRBJ1-2, the V gene TRBV7-9; a possible D gene is TRBD1 (5 bases). This CDR3 is 13 amino acids long. Germline assignment: CDR1 SEHNR and CDR2 FQNEAQ (reference sequence). The V and J ends lost 3 bases and 7 bases respectively, with 12 bases between them. The CDR3, as DNA: TGTGCCAGCAGCTTCAGGGAAACCGGTGGCTACACCTTC. It codes for CASSFRETGGYTF.

This clone turned up a few times. CDR3 residues: CASSEQVGAPRGYTF. CDR3 nucleotide sequence: TGTGCCAGCAGTGAACAGGTTGGCGCCCCAAGGGGCTACACCTTC. This chain uses TRBV6-1 with TRBJ1-2; D remains unclear. Germline lookup yields CDR1 MNHNS and CDR2 SASEGT. The CDR3 has 15 residues. V dropped 2 bases and J dropped 8 bases, with 18 bases sitting between them.

This clone appeared a single time. The rearrangement links TRBV5-6 to TRBJ2-5, with 11 bases that match TRBD2. V gave up 7 bases and J gave up 5 bases; unmatched junction bases: 10. CDR1 and CDR2 from the germline V gene are SGHDT and YYEEEE. There are 15 residues in the CDR3. The CDR3 is CASWGTSGIRETQYF. The CDR3 DNA follows: TGTGCCAGCTGGGGGACTAGCGGTATACGGGAGACCCAGTACTTC.

The J gene is TRBJ2-5, the V gene TRBV13, with unresolved D. The V end lost 6 bases, the J end lost 4 bases, and 9 bases lay between the germline ends. The CDR3 spans 12 residues. CDR1 is PRHDT and CDR2 is FYEKMQ in the germline V gene (reference sequence). The CDR3 is CASSEQPETQYF. The CDR3, as DNA: TGTGCCAGCAGTGAGCAACCAGAGACCCAGTACTTC.

The genes are TRBV27 and TRBJ1-2; perhaps TRBD1 as D (5 bases). The germline CDR1 and CDR2 sequences are MNHEY and SMNVEV (reference sequence). The length of the CDR3 is 14 residues. The V end was cut by 5 bases, the J end by 6 bases, with 16 bases between. Here the CDR3 reads CASSTRDLNHGYTF. In DNA form, the CDR3 reads TGTGCCAGCAGTACCAGGGACTTAAACCATGGCTACACCTTC.

V usage is TRBV6-5 and J usage is TRBJ1-1; weak D call: TRBD1 (6 bases). V shed 7 bases and J shed 0 bases, with 15 bases lying between them. Germline V lookup: CDR1 MNHEY, CDR2 SVGAGI. The CDR3 runs 15 residues. The CDR3 region is CASISSQGLNTEAFF. As DNA, the CDR3 is TGTGCCAGCATCTCTTCGCAGGGGCTGAACACTGAAGCTTTCTTT.

The CDR3, as DNA: TGCGCCAGCAGCAGATCCGGGACTAGCGGAGATACGCAGTATTTT. Translating it yields CASSRSGTSGDTQYF. J is TRBJ2-3 and V is TRBV5-1; 11 bases align to TRBD2. This CDR3 has 15 amino acids. From germline, CDR1 is SGHRS and CDR2 YFSETQ. V lost 4 bases and J lost 5; bases outside the gene matches: 6.